The entry below gives a single T cell receptor beta chain sequence along with its context. Its antigen target is currently unknown. Base qualities are missing; no much larger clone stands one base away. The time point label corresponds to: baseline before first vaccination. Vaccinee samples were obtained from the UK trials COV001 and COV002, which included a single-blind randomized controlled phase 2/3 trial of AZD1222 (ChAdOx1 nCoV-19) in healthy adults. For TCRbeta chain sequencing, PBMC samples were collected from trial participants at day 0 and at day 28 after the second dose. The data stem from a study of T cell responses to AZD1222 COVID-19 vaccine (dated by TCRdb to about 2021). Regarding the research as a whole: AZD1222 recipients whose second dose came at about 4 weeks and those whose second dose came at about 12 weeks were combined into one group, since spike-specific TCR depth and breadth did not differ between the two schedules. TCR sequencing covered 233 trial participants: 207 given two doses of AZD1222 and approximately 26 given two doses of MenACWY control vaccine. Trial participants were enrolled by age into subgroups of 18-55, 56-69 and 70-plus years, and roughly 150, 30 and 60 TCR-sequenced participants, respectively, were included in these subgroups. The paper's findings and limits, for the study overall: The vaccine-associated CD4 TCRs covered the entire spike protein, and the dominant responses fell in regions 160-218 and 743-854. Reportedly, close to half of the unique spike-specific TCRs recognized epitopes lying outside the regions that are mutated in the B.1.351 and B.1.1.7 variants. Conclusions about previously exposed vaccinees are limited, since just six or seven AZD1222 recipients were seropositive for SARS-CoV-2 at baseline. Participants were mostly white British and included more females than males, and it was suggested by the authors that clonal diversity may have been underestimated. No day 14 peak-response samples were available, so repertoires were characterized only after the peak T cell response. A significant rise in spike-specific TCR breadth and depth was observed after two AZD1222 doses relative to day 0 and relative to MenACWY recipients. In the small 56-69-year group, the increase in depth fell short of significance, most likely because of low power.

The CDR3 regions of human TCRbeta chains were subjected to immunosequencing. The original methods were these. Repertoire TCRs were checked for matches against a reference library of SARS-CoV-2-specific TCRs that had been generated using the MIRA antigen-specificity platform. Breadth was defined as the fraction of unique TCRs that were SARS-CoV-2-associated. Depth was defined as the fraction of total T cells that were SARS-CoV-2-associated. Using the MIRA data, each spike-specific TCR was assigned both to the spike region to which the TCR was reactive and to a CD4 or CD8 class. Log10-transformed breadth and depth values were compared by one-way ANOVA with Sidak's multiple comparisons tests. In TCRdb, the immuneACCESS table is reduced to in-frame sequences with V and J assigned. These tables do not hold every clone; where another copy was compared, an unresolved V gene accounts for under half, and the others remain unexplained. The V and J calls and clone size were taken over from that table, and D and trimming were inferred from the DNA. For this sample there are around 200,000 clones; around 88% appear just once. Roughly 0.5% of the sample is held by the ten biggest clonotypes.

The cysteine opens and the phenylalanine closes a CDR3 of 13 amino acids. Just the 39-base CDR3 DNA is kept, in frame starting at base 1. Reading the germline V gene (reference sequence) gives CDR1 SEHNR and CDR2 FQNEAQ. The V and J ends are trimmed by 4 bases and 4 bases, leaving 8 bases between them. The chain links TRBV7-9 with TRBJ2-1; a tentative D call is TRBD1 (6 bases match). The sequence derives from an adult in good health. This specimen was peripheral blood, taken on day 0 of AZD1222 vaccination. The nucleotide sequence is TGTGCCAGCAGCTCGGGGACATACAATGAGCAGTTCTTC. Translated, this is CASSSGTYNEQFF.